This TCR beta chain appears in the sequencing data of a study of OX40 agonist ivuxolimab in advanced cancers. The overall study: Patients were roughly 83% male with ages roughly 20 to 90, mean around 61. Partial responses were observed in three patients, of whom one had hepatocellular carcinoma and two had cutaneous melanoma. Whole-study results and caveats: Averaged across samples, CD8+ T cells carried more expanded clones than CD4+ did.

The CDR3 covers 12 residues. V was cut by 6 bases and J by 4 bases, with 8 bases left in between. CDR1 and CDR2 (germline): MDHEN, SYDVKM. Note on this clone: The antigen is unknown.

Assay: immunoSEQ multiplex PCR; the TCRdb copy retains only in-frame clones and omits some. In the table there are around 80,000 clones, roughly 80% of which are singletons. The clonotype was recovered from an adult with an advanced solid tumor such as melanoma, head and neck, liver or kidney cancer. The input for sequencing was CD4+ or CD8+ T cells sorted from blood, taken in a trial of the OX40 agonist ivuxolimab. V and J are TRBV28 and TRBJ2-3, with D maybe TRBD1 (6 bases). CDR3 nucleotides: TGTGCCAGCAGCGCAGGGGCAGATACGCAGTATTTT. Its translation: CASSAGADTQYF.